There are many counts of the clone carrying this T cell receptor beta chain. The antigen remains undetermined. V was shortened by 6 bases and J by 4 bases, with 9 bases between the two germline ends. This CDR3 is built from 12 residues. Germline assignment: CDR1 SGHVS and CDR2 FQNEAQ. This sample was taken from a study of response to subunit inactivated influenza vaccine. Overall study findings and caveats: Authors proposed each seasonal influenza vaccination draws in few new T cells.

TCRdb reanalysed the RT-PCR reads using MiXCR and keeps one entry per CDR3 protein. The sample shows around 500,000 distinct CDR3 sequences, about 10% of them seen only once. The material sequenced was PBMCs from blood, taken about 40 days after vaccination. This clonotype was sampled from a man between 45 and 60 years old who received an inactivated influenza vaccine. This chain links TRBV7-8 with TRBJ2-5; maybe TRBD2 (5 bases). The CDR3 nucleotides are TGTGCCAGCAGTCGGACTCTAGAGACCCAGTACTTC. Its protein is CASSRTLETQYF.